Below are 20 T cell receptor beta chains sequenced from a single sample in a study of regulatory T cells in long-lasting Graves disease (dated by TCRdb to the early 2020s). The library was obtained by multiplex PCR. Sequencing was carried out with an Illumina HiSeq 4000. To build TCR beta libraries, CDR3 regions were amplified by Arm-PCR using iRepertoire HTBI primers. Clones were called with MiXCR by TCRdb after fastp trimmed the public reads at Q25, and only in-frame beta chains were retained. All rows with the same CDR3 protein become a single entry with the most common DNA and genes. The sample table shows hundreds of thousands of distinct CDR3 sequences, and around 17% are seen once. Jointly, the top ten make up under 20% of the sample. In the paper's terms, the time point label means: newly diagnosed GD, antithyroid drugs for less than 3 months. RNA was extracted from PBMCs in TRIzol for both TCR sequencing and RNA sequencing.

Another study also made use of these data, one on T cells in Graves' hyperthyroidism and ophthalmopathy.

The starting material was peripheral blood mononuclear cells (PBMCs), obtained at new diagnosis, from a patient treated with antithyroid drugs. Every receptor here comes from a woman aged 25 to 39 with Graves disease. Donor details come from another sample of the same person, matched by shared clones.

This clonotype was observed a handful of times. The V gene is TRBV20-1, the J gene TRBJ1-5; 12 nucleotides match TRBD1. This CDR3 has 13 residues. The V and J ends lost 5 bases and 7 bases, in that order; junction bases with no gene match: 3. Germline lookup yields CDR1 DFQATT and CDR2 SNEGSKA (reference sequence). The CDR3 here is CSASGTGGQPQHF. The CDR3 DNA reads TGCAGTGCTTCCGGGACAGGGGGCCAGCCCCAGCATTTT.

On this clonotype itself: With a much larger clone just one base away, this may be a read error. V gene TRBV6-1 combines with J gene TRBJ1-2, with D possibly matching TRBD1 (5 bases). Germline V gene lookup returns CDR1 MNHNS and CDR2 SASEGT. The CDR3 sequence is 20 residues long. V lost 3 bases to trimming and J lost 4 bases, with 30 bases between them. The CDR3 spells CASSDLDLRASGPTSYGYTF. Written as DNA, the CDR3 is TGTGCCAGCAGTGATCTCGACTTGCGAGCCTCGGGACCCACTAGCTATGGCTACACCTTC.

The table lists this clonotype with many counts. J is TRBJ2-5 and V is TRBV2; D might be TRBD1 or TRBD2, each matching 5 bases. CDR3 length: 12 residues. Trimming shortened V by 3 bases and J by 6 bases, and 8 bases separated the two germline ends. CDR1 is SNHLY, CDR2 FYNNEI, per germline. CDR3 sequence reads: CASSDQGQTQYF. The CDR3 DNA sequence: TGTGCCAGCAGTGACCAGGGACAGACCCAGTACTTC.

The V and J genes are TRBV11-1 and TRBJ2-1, with D tentatively TRBD1 or TRBD2 (6 bases each). Looked up from germline, CDR1 is SGHAT and CDR2 is FQDESV (reference sequence). This CDR3 spans 13 amino acids. Trimming removed 3 bases at V and 8 bases at J, with 11 bases between. CDR3 protein: CASSLGGRHEQFF. CDR3 nucleotide sequence: TGTGCCAGCAGCTTGGGGGGCCGTCATGAGCAGTTCTTC.

This clonotype was observed many times. The V gene is TRBV4-1, the J gene TRBJ2-7, with 8 bases identical to TRBD1. Germline CDR1 MGHRA, CDR2 YSYEKL. Trimming removed 4 bases from V and 6 bases from J; junction bases left unmatched: 11. The CDR3 is made up of 15 amino acids. CDR3 DNA sequence: TGCGCCAGCAGCCTCGTCCCGGGACAGGTCTCCGAGCAGTACTTC. This gives the protein CASSLVPGQVSEQYF.

This clonotype occurred once. The gene calls are TRBV7-9 and TRBJ1-5; a weak D match, TRBD1 (5 bases). Deletions cut 4 bases from V and 6 bases from J, with 10 bases between. Germline CDR1 reads SEHNR; CDR2 reads FQNEAQ (reference sequence). The CDR3 totals 13 residues. The CDR3 reads CASSWGGGQPQHF. The CDR3 coding sequence is TGTGCCAGCAGCTGGGGGGGGGGTCAGCCCCAGCATTTT.

This clonotype was seen a handful of times. The rearrangement joins TRBV7-2 to TRBJ2-7; TRBD2 matches at 10 bases. The CDR3 has 16 amino acids. The V segment lost 1 base and the J segment 0 bases; nucleotides outside the gene matches: 3. The germline CDR1 and CDR2 sequences are SGHTA and FQGNSA. The CDR3 sequence: CASSLVASGSSYEQYF. The DNA for the CDR3 is TGTGCCAGCAGCTTAGTCGCTAGCGGGAGCTCCTACGAGCAGTACTTC.

This clonotype appeared a few times. The chain is built from TRBV25-1 and TRBJ2-3; no definite D call. The CDR3 length is 13 residues. From germline, CDR1 is MGHDK and CDR2 SYGVNS. Trimming stripped 0 bases from V and 8 bases from J, with 9 bases between. For the CDR3, the DNA is TGTGCCAGCAGTGAATATCACCGTGTTACGCAGTATTTT. Translating gives CASSEYHRVTQYF.

This clonotype was detected many times. The genes are TRBV30 and TRBJ1-1; D is ambiguous. Trimming left V 4 bases short and J 6 bases short, with 12 bases between. The CDR3 has 12 residues. Germline V gene lookup returns CDR1 GTSNPN and CDR2 SVGIG (reference sequence). CDR3 sequence: CAWIRSGPEAFF. In DNA, the CDR3 is TGTGCCTGGATCCGTTCCGGCCCTGAAGCTTTCTTT.

The table lists this clonotype with many counts. V gene TRBV7-2 combines with J gene TRBJ2-3; 10 bases are shared with TRBD1. Trimming cost V 5 bases and J 3 bases; bases outside gene matches: 2. Per germline, CDR1 SGHTA and CDR2 FQGNSA. CDR3 size: 14 residues. The DNA for the CDR3 is TGTGCCAGCAGCCAGGGACAGGGGACAGATACGCAGTATTTT. It codes for CASSQGQGTDTQYF.

This clonotype was seen repeatedly, ten times or more. The gene calls are TRBV28 and TRBJ2-1; D is perhaps TRBD1 (6 bases). The germline V gene encodes CDR1 MDHEN and CDR2 SYDVKM. The CDR3 has 16 amino acids. With 4 bases removed from V and 0 bases from J, the gap between germline ends came to 13 bases. The CDR3 DNA reads TGTGCCAGCAGTTCAGGGGCCCAGAGCTCCTACAATGAGCAGTTCTTC. It specifies CASSSGAQSSYNEQFF.

At least ten counts were recorded for this clonotype. The chain is built from TRBV15 and TRBJ1-4, with D tentatively TRBD1 (6 bases). This CDR3 spans 17 amino acids. Germline values: CDR1 LNHNV, CDR2 YYDKDF (reference sequence). V lost 0 bases to trimming and J lost 6 bases, with 17 bases between them. The CDR3 nucleotides are TGTGCCACCAGCAGAGATCTGTCGACAGGTTCAGATGAAAAACTGTTTTTT. Translated, it gives CATSRDLSTGSDEKLFF. Variable domain in full (rest from reference TRBV15 and TRBJ1-4): DAMVIQNPRYQVTQFGKPVTLSCSQTLNHNVMYWYQQKSSQAPKLLFHYYDKDFNNEADTPDNFQSRRPNTSFCFLDIRSPGLGDTAMYLCATSRDLSTGSDEKLFFGSGTQLSVL.

This clonotype was counted at least ten times. V usage is TRBV28 and J usage is TRBJ1-5; 7 positions match TRBD1. CDR1 MDHEN and CDR2 SYDVKM come from the germline V gene. The CDR3 contains 14 residues. The trim removed 6 bases at V and 6 bases at J, leaving 8 bases unmatched. CDR3 in DNA: TGTGCCAGCAGCGACAGGGACCGGGGTCAGCCCCAGCATTTT. Translated: CASSDRDRGQPQHF.

There are many counts of this clonotype. The rearrangement links TRBV7-2 to TRBJ2-1, with D unresolved. CDR1 SGHTA and CDR2 FQGNSA come from the germline V gene. V dropped 2 bases and J dropped 3 bases, with 23 bases sitting between them. This CDR3 has 19 amino acids. The CDR3 sequence: CASSLTAQETFLDYNEQFF. The CDR3 coding sequence is TGTGCCAGCAGCTTAACAGCCCAAGAAACCTTTCTAGACTACAATGAGCAGTTCTTC.

This clonotype appeared many times. V and J are TRBV7-2 and TRBJ1-1; TRBD1 aligns across 8 bases. CDR3 length: 17 residues. Unmatched junction bases numbered 12, after V lost 5 bases and J lost 1 base. CDR1 is SGHTA and CDR2 is FQGNSA in the germline V gene. The CDR3 loop is CASSPHQPQGGNTEAFF. CDR3 nucleotides: TGTGCCAGCAGCCCGCATCAACCACAGGGGGGGAACACTGAAGCTTTCTTT.

As concerns this clonotype: One end of the junction fails to match germline, which may point to a read error. J is TRBJ2-5 and V is TRBV28, with D unclear. This CDR3 is 11 amino acids long. The germline V gene encodes CDR1 MDHEN and CDR2 SYDVKM. The CDR3 spells CASSLAETRYF. The CDR3 nucleotides are TGTGCCAGCAGTTTAGCGGAGACCCGGTACTTC.

This clonotype was detected a few times. The V and J genes are TRBV30 and TRBJ2-7; no clear D gene. Germline lookup yields CDR1 GTSNPN and CDR2 SVGIG (reference sequence). Trimming shortened V by 4 bases and J by 6 bases, and 10 bases separated the two germline ends. This CDR3 is built from 11 residues. The chain's CDR3 is CAWTWAGEQYF. The DNA of the CDR3 is TGTGCCTGGACTTGGGCTGGCGAGCAGTACTTC.

The chain uses TRBV4-1 and TRBJ2-1; D unresolved. Trimming left V 4 bases short and J 0 bases short, with 13 bases between. This CDR3 is built from 16 residues. Looked up from germline, CDR1 is MGHRA and CDR2 is YSYEKL. CDR3 coding DNA: TGCGCCAGCAGCCCCAAACGAGAAAGCTCCTACAATGAGCAGTTCTTC. Amino acid sequence: CASSPKRESSYNEQFF.

V and J are TRBV20-1 and TRBJ1-2; 7 bases fit TRBD1. V lost 3 bases, J lost 7 bases, and 8 bases stayed unmatched. The CDR3 extends over 13 amino acids. Germline CDR1 and CDR2: DFQATT and SNEGSKA (reference sequence). Here the CDR3 reads CSASSPDRSGYTF. The CDR3 DNA reads TGCAGTGCTAGTAGCCCGGACAGGTCTGGCTACACCTTC.

The genes are TRBV9 and TRBJ2-1; no firm D call. V was cut by 2 bases and J by 9 bases, with 12 bases left in between. This CDR3 region has 13 residues. Germline assignment: CDR1 SGDLS and CDR2 YYNGEE. CDR3 coding DNA: TGTGCCAGCAGCGTTGACATCCTTGGTGAGCAGTTCTTC. Its translation: CASSVDILGEQFF.